The 17 T cell receptor beta chains in this list originate from one sample, sequenced in a study of response to subunit inactivated influenza vaccine. TCRdb processed the RT-PCR reads anew with MiXCR; each CDR3 protein has one entry. The sample lists 500,000 or so distinct CDR3 sequences, more than 15% occurring once. This sample comprised CD4+ T cells sorted from PBMCs, obtained less than 30 months after vaccination. Receptor source: a man between 50 and 69 years old who received an inactivated influenza vaccine.

This chain uses TRBV5-6 with TRBJ1-4, with a weak D call TRBD1 (6 bases). CDR1 SGHDT and CDR2 YYEEEE come from the germline V gene. Deletions cut 0 bases from V and 10 bases from J, with 16 bases between. The CDR3 sequence is 15 residues long. The CDR3 region has the DNA TGTGCCAGCAGCTTGGGACCTTGGGGGCTAACAAAACTGTTTTTT. Translated, it gives CASSLGPWGLTKLFF.

This clonotype has ten or more counts. The rearrangement uses TRBV15 and TRBJ1-4; perhaps TRBD1 as D (6 bases). Trimming left V 2 bases short and J 0 bases short, with 13 bases between. The CDR3 loop spans 17 amino acids. Germline V gives CDR1 LNHNV, CDR2 YYDKDF (reference sequence). CDR3 protein: CATSRTRGSSTNEKLFF. CDR3 nucleotides: TGTGCCACCAGCAGAACCAGGGGTTCCTCAACTAATGAAAAACTGTTTTTT.

The chain employs TRBV12-1 and TRBJ2-3. TRBV12-1 is tagged as a pseudogene. CDR3 size: 15 residues. CDR3 DNA: TGTGCCAGCAGCTTTGAGCACTACCAGGTTTATACGCAGTATTTT. This sequence encodes CASSFEHYQVYTQYF.

The chain has TRBV5-8 and TRBJ2-1, with 7 bases aligning to TRBD2. Germline V gene sequence: CDR1 SGHTS, CDR2 YDEGEE. V was pared by 3 bases and J by 4 bases, with 10 bases of the junction left unmatched. The CDR3 covers 16 residues. The CDR3 loop is CASSYFTGTNYNEQFF. Written as DNA, the CDR3 is TGTGCCAGCAGCTACTTCACCGGGACTAATTACAATGAGCAGTTCTTC.

In its sample, this clonotype was seen many times. This chain connects TRBV12-3 or TRBV12-4 to TRBJ2-1; 12 nucleotides align to TRBD2. This CDR3 is built from 15 residues. V lost 6 bases to trimming and J lost 7 bases; unmatched junction nucleotides: 7. CDR3 DNA: TGTGCCAGCAGCCTGACTAGCGGGAGCCGTAATGAGCAGTTCTTC. This encodes CASSLTSGSRNEQFF.

V is TRBV5-1 and J is TRBJ1-4; no clear D gene. This CDR3 has 17 amino acids. V was pared by 0 bases and J by 2 bases, with 14 bases between. Germline V CDR1 and CDR2: SGHRS, YFSETQ. CDR3 coding DNA: TGCGCCAGCAGCTTGGGAAGGCCGGGCGGGACTAATGAAAAACTGTTTTTT. It translates to CASSLGRPGGTNEKLFF. Using reference TRBV5-1 and TRBJ1-4 for the parts outside the CDR3, the full variable domain is KAGVTQTPRYLIKTRGQQVTLSCSPISGHRSVSWYQQTPGQGLQFLFEYFSETQRNKGNFPGRFSGRQFSNSRSEMNVSTLELGDSALYLCASSLGRPGGTNEKLFFGSGTQLSVL.

The genes are TRBV7-2 and TRBJ2-1; the D gene is possibly TRBD1 (5 bases). Trimming cost V 1 base and J 7 bases, with 14 bases left between them. Per germline, CDR1 SGHTA and CDR2 FQGNSA. The CDR3 runs 15 residues. The CDR3 loop is CASSLDIVGRNEQFF. Here the CDR3 DNA reads TGTGCCAGCAGCTTAGACATAGTGGGGCGGAATGAGCAGTTCTTC.

V gene TRBV6-1 combines with J gene TRBJ2-6, with D possibly matching TRBD2 (5 bases). The CDR3 is 14 residues long. The V gene's germline CDR1 is MNHNS and CDR2 SASEGT. Between the trimmed V and J ends, which lost 4 bases and 2 bases, there was a span of 6 bases. The CDR3 region is CASSGGTGANVLTF. The CDR3 nucleotides read TGTGCCAGCAGTGGAGGGACTGGGGCCAACGTCCTGACTTTC.

This clonotype was recorded at least ten times. V gene TRBV3-1 combines with J gene TRBJ1-5, with D possibly being TRBD1 (6 bases). The V gene's germline CDR1 is LGHDT and CDR2 YNNKEL (reference sequence). The ends were cut back, 4 bases at V and 0 bases at J, with 10 bases in the middle. The length of the CDR3 is 15 residues. CDR3 region: CASSLTGDSNQPQHF. For the CDR3, the DNA is TGTGCCAGCAGCCTGACAGGTGATAGCAATCAGCCCCAGCATTTT.

The table lists this clonotype with many counts. V and J are TRBV24-1 and TRBJ2-7; either TRBD1 or TRBD2 may fit D (5 bases each). The CDR3 runs to 15 residues. Per the germline V gene, CDR1 is KGHDR and CDR2 is SFDVKD. V was cut by 5 bases and J by 5 bases, with 18 bases left in between. This chain's CDR3 is CATSVHGAGSNEQYF. In nucleotides, the CDR3 is TGTGCCACCAGTGTCCACGGGGCAGGGTCCAACGAGCAGTACTTC.

This clonotype was detected once. The CDR3 DNA is TGTGCCAGCAGCCCGGGACTAGCGTTCGGGGAGCTGTTTTTT. Translating gives CASSPGLAFGELFF. The chain employs TRBV7-9 and TRBJ2-2, with TRBD2 matching 10 bases. The V segment lost 5 bases and the J segment 7 bases; nucleotides outside the gene matches: 4. The CDR3 consists of 14 residues. Germline values: CDR1 SEHNR, CDR2 FQNEAQ (reference sequence).

The table lists this clonotype with many counts. This chain links TRBV28 with TRBJ2-3, with 8 nucleotides matching TRBD1. With 4 bases clipped from V and 0 bases from J, the junction kept 6 bases outside the gene matches. Looked up from germline, CDR1 is MDHEN and CDR2 is SYDVKM. This CDR3 is built from 16 residues. The CDR3 loop is CASSSWTGSSTDTQYF. In nucleotides, the CDR3 is TGTGCCAGCAGTTCTTGGACAGGGTCTAGCACAGATACGCAGTATTTT.

V gene TRBV12-3 or TRBV12-4 combines with J gene TRBJ2-1; 7 bases agree with TRBD1. V shed 6 bases, J shed 6 bases, and the junction held 11 bases outside the gene matches. The CDR3 runs 15 residues. Here the CDR3 reads CASRPSGQPLNEQFF. The CDR3 DNA is TGTGCCAGCAGACCATCGGGACAGCCACTCAATGAGCAGTTCTTC.

The chain is built from TRBV7-2 and TRBJ2-1; maybe TRBD2 (5 bases). V was pared by 2 bases and J by 2 bases, with 10 bases between. The CDR3 runs to 15 residues. Germline lookup yields CDR1 SGHTA and CDR2 FQGNSA. CDR3 in DNA: TGTGCCAGCAGCTTAATAGCGTTGGCCTACAATGAGCAGTTCTTC. Amino acids: CASSLIALAYNEQFF.

The chain has TRBV27 and TRBJ2-3, with 7 nucleotides matching TRBD2. V gave up 2 bases and J gave up 0 bases; unmatched junction bases: 11. The germline V gene encodes CDR1 MNHEY and CDR2 SMNVEV (reference sequence). The CDR3 consists of 18 residues. The CDR3 DNA reads as TGTGCCAGCAGTTTAAAAGGGCAGGGCGGGGGTAGCACAGATACGCAGTATTTT. Amino acids: CASSLKGQGGGSTDTQYF.

The sample holds a few counts of this clonotype. The CDR3, as DNA: TGCGCCAGCAGTCCGACAGGTGAAGCTTTCTTT. It encodes CASSPTGEAFF. This chain uses TRBV10-2 with TRBJ1-1; tentatively, D is TRBD1 (6 bases). Trimming left V 5 bases short and J 7 bases short, with 8 bases between. In germline, CDR1 is WSHSY, CDR2 SAAADI. This CDR3 comprises 11 residues.

The chain employs TRBV12-3 or TRBV12-4 and TRBJ2-7, with D possibly being TRBD1 (5 bases). V was clipped by 5 bases and J by 1 base, with 9 bases between them. The CDR3 has 13 residues. As DNA, the CDR3 is TGTGCCAGCAGTCTGACAGTGTCCTACGAGCAGTACTTC. Amino acid sequence: CASSLTVSYEQYF.